This T cell receptor (beta chain) was captured in a study of PD-1 blockade in classical Hodgkin lymphoma. Using immunoSEQ multiplex PCR, the repertoire was profiled, and TCRdb retains in-frame clones only, with some absent. The data show just under 65,000 clones, roughly nine tenths seen once. The time point is: cycle 4 day 1 (C4D1), after five to seven weeks of nivolumab. The patients all showed relapse after autologous stem cell transplantation, while their brentuximab vedotin exposure varied. The CDR3 loop spans 13 amino acids. The germline gives CDR1 MNHNS, CDR2 SASEGT. V was clipped by 6 bases and J by 1 base, with 10 bases between them.

V and J are TRBV6-1 and TRBJ2-7, with D tentatively TRBD2 (5 bases). The specimen comprised peripheral blood mononuclear cells (PBMCs), sampled before the fourth cycle of nivolumab. The TCR sequence derives from a human donor with classical Hodgkin lymphoma. In DNA, the CDR3 is TGTGCCAGCAGGAGCGGTGGGTCCTACGAGCAGTACTTC. It encodes CASRSGGSYEQYF.